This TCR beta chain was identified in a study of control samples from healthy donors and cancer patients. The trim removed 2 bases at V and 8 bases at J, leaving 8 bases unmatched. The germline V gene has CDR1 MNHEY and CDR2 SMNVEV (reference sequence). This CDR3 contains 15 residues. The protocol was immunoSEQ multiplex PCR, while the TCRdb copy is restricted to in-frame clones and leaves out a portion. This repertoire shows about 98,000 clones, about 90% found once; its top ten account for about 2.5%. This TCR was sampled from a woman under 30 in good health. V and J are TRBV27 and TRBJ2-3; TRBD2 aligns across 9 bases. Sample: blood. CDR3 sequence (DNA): TGTGCCAGCAGTTTAATGCGGGGGGGCCAAGGTACGCAGTATTTT. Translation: CASSLMRGGQGTQYF.